The 13 T cell receptor beta chains reported below all come from one sample, sequenced in a study of blood T cell repertoires in COVID-19. Some clones are missing from TCRdb's copy, which holds only in-frame ones; the method was immunoSEQ multiplex PCR. The sample yields about 74,000 clones, about 83% seen once. The specimen sequenced was peripheral blood. The source of these receptors is a man between 65 and 85 years old with acute or convalescent COVID-19.

The J gene is TRBJ2-1, the V gene TRBV23-1; D remains ambiguous. TRBV23-1 is an open reading frame, and its role is uncertain. The CDR3 totals 13 residues. V was pared by 4 bases and J by 3 bases, with 7 bases between. This chain's CDR3 is CASSLTYYNEQFF. The CDR3 DNA follows: TGCGCCAGCAGTCTCACTTACTACAATGAGCAGTTCTTC.

V is TRBV7-2 and J is TRBJ2-7, with 10 bases aligning to TRBD1. Germline V gives CDR1 SGHTA, CDR2 FQGNSA. This CDR3 has 13 amino acids. Trimming at V came to 3 bases and at J to 7 bases, leaving 3 bases not matched to a gene. CDR3 DNA: TGTGCCAGCAGCTTGGGGGACAGGGGTGAGCAGTACTTC. Translation gives CASSLGDRGEQYF.

This clone was recorded once. This sequence joins TRBV5-6 and TRBJ1-6; 8 bases are shared with TRBD1. Germline values: CDR1 SGHDT, CDR2 YYEEEE. Losses at the gene ends were 5 bases for V and 9 bases for J; bases not matched to a gene: 13. The CDR3 covers 16 residues. CDR3 coding DNA: TGTGCCAGCAGTCAGCTACCGACAGGGGTGGGTTCACCCCTCCACTTT. Translation gives CASSQLPTGVGSPLHF.

This sequence joins TRBV7-9 and TRBJ2-2, with 7 bases matching TRBD1. V was pared by 5 bases and J by 0 bases, with 6 bases of the junction left unmatched. Germline V gene lookup returns CDR1 SEHNR and CDR2 FQNEAQ (reference sequence). There are 16 residues in the CDR3. The CDR3 loop is CASSQDRPTNTGELFF. The CDR3 DNA reads as TGTGCCAGCAGCCAGGACAGGCCAACGAACACCGGGGAGCTGTTTTTT.

This chain connects TRBV12-3 or TRBV12-4 to TRBJ1-2; 7 nucleotides agree with TRBD1. V gave up 5 bases and J gave up 4 bases; unmatched junction bases: 4. The CDR3 is 13 amino acids. CDR3 DNA: TGTGCCAGCAGTAACGACAGGGTCTATGGCTACACCTTC. It translates to CASSNDRVYGYTF.

V and J are TRBV5-8 and TRBJ2-1, with 13 bases aligning to TRBD2. From germline, CDR1 is SGHTS and CDR2 YDEGEE. Losses at the gene ends were 4 bases for V and 4 bases for J; bases not matched to a gene: 8. The CDR3 contains 17 residues. CDR3 in amino acids: CASSDPGLAGIYNEQFF. The DNA for the CDR3 is TGTGCCAGCAGCGACCCGGGACTAGCGGGGATATACAATGAGCAGTTCTTC.

The chain links TRBV19 to TRBJ1-2; TRBD1 aligns across 7 bases. Losses at the gene ends were 4 bases for V and 2 bases for J; bases not matched to a gene: 4. Per germline, CDR1 LNHDA and CDR2 SQIVND (reference sequence). The CDR3 totals 14 residues. In DNA, the CDR3 is TGTGCCAGTAGTAGGACACAGGGGAACTATGGCTACACCTTC. Translating it yields CASSRTQGNYGYTF.

The J gene is TRBJ1-6, the V gene TRBV19; D is ambiguous. This CDR3 has 11 amino acids. The germline V and J ends were trimmed by 6 bases and 7 bases, with 4 bases remaining between them. CDR1 is LNHDA and CDR2 is SQIVND in the germline V gene (reference sequence). CDR3 coding DNA: TGTGCCAGTAGCCCGAATTCACCCCTCCACTTT. This codes for CASSPNSPLHF.

The V and J genes are TRBV6-5 and TRBJ1-5, with D unresolved. This CDR3 has 13 residues. CDR1 is MNHEY, CDR2 SVGAGI, per germline. Trimming took off 2 bases at V and 9 bases at J, with 11 bases between the two ends. Written as DNA, the CDR3 is TGTGCCAGCAGTTACAACGCGGAGCGGCCCCAGCATTTT. As protein: CASSYNAERPQHF.

The V call is TRBV28, the J call TRBJ1-1, with 8 bases lining up with TRBD1. The germline gives CDR1 MDHEN, CDR2 SYDVKM. CDR3 size: 15 residues. V lost 5 bases, J lost 3 bases, and 8 bases stayed unmatched. The DNA of the CDR3 is TGTGCCAGCAGTGGTTCACAGGGGGTCTACACTGAAGCTTTCTTT. Its translation: CASSGSQGVYTEAFF.

The DNA for the CDR3 is TGCAGCGTCGGGACTGGGGCTGGAAACACCATATATTTT. Its protein product is CSVGTGAGNTIYF. The J gene is TRBJ1-3, the V gene TRBV29-1, with TRBD1 as a possible D gene (5 bases). CDR3 length: 13 amino acids. The V gene lost 6 bases and the J gene lost 2 bases, with 11 bases spanning the gap. The V gene's germline CDR1 is SQVTM and CDR2 ANQGSEA.

This clone occurred a few times. The V and J genes are TRBV7-8 and TRBJ2-2, with 8 nucleotides matching TRBD2. The CDR3 covers 15 residues. V gave up 0 bases and J gave up 7 bases; unmatched junction bases: 4. Looked up from germline, CDR1 is SGHVS and CDR2 is FQNEAQ. In DNA form, the CDR3 reads TGTGCCAGCAGCTTAGCCGGGGGGGTGGTCGGGGAGCTGTTTTTT. It is translated as CASSLAGGVVGELFF.

The chain links TRBV15 to TRBJ1-1; D is unresolved. CDR1 is LNHNV and CDR2 is YYDKDF in the germline V gene (reference sequence). The CDR3 is 17 residues long. V was clipped by 0 bases and J by 0 bases, with 14 bases between them. The chain's CDR3 is CATSRDYSGRMNTEAFF. The CDR3 nucleotides are TGTGCCACCAGCAGAGATTACAGCGGGAGGATGAACACTGAAGCTTTCTTT.